Many counts were recorded for the clone carrying this TCR beta chain. What it recognizes is unknown. CDR1 is WSHSY and CDR2 is SAAADI in the germline V gene. The CDR3 is 14 amino acids. Trimming shortened V by 8 bases and J by 0 bases, and 11 bases separated the two germline ends. This entry is derived from a study of spatial heterogeneity in lung cancer. Study-wide results and limits: Tumoral mutation counts were tracked by counts of expanded intratumoral alpha and beta TCRs.

TCRdb reprocessed the 5' RACE reads via MiXCR and lists one record per CDR3 protein. The data contain about 100,000 distinct CDR3 sequences, 4% to 4.5% of them singletons. Time point denoted: sample taken at primary tumor resection. The source of this sequence is a male donor with early-stage non-small cell lung cancer. The V and J genes are TRBV10-2 and TRBJ2-1, with D perhaps TRBD2 (6 bases). The sample here was lung tumor tissue, taken at surgery. CDR3 amino acids: CASRREYSYNEQFF. CDR3 coding DNA: TGCGCCAGCCGGCGGGAATACTCCTACAATGAGCAGTTCTTC.